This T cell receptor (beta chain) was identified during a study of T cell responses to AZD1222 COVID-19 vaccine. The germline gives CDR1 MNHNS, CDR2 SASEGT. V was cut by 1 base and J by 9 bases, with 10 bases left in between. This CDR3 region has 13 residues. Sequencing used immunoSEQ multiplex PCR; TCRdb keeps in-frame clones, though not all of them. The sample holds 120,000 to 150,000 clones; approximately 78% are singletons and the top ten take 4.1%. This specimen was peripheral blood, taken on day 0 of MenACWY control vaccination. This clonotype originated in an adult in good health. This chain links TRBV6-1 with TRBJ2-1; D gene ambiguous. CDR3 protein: CASSEEAYTEQFF. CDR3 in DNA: TGTGCCAGCAGTGAAGAAGCGTATACTGAGCAGTTCTTC.